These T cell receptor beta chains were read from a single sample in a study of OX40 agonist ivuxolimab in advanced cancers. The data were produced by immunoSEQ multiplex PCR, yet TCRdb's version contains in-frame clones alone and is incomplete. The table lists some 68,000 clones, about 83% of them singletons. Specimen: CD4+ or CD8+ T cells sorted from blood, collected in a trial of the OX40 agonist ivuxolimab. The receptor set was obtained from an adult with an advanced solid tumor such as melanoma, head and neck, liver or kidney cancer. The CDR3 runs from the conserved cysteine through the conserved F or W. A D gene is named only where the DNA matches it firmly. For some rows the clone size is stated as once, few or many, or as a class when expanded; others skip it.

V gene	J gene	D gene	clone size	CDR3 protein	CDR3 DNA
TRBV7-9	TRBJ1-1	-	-	CASSLENTEAFF	TGTGCCAGCAGCTTAGAGAACACTGAAGCTTTCTTT
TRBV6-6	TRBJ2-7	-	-	CASSYSIEQYF	TGTGCCAGCAGTTACTCGATCGAGCAGTACTTC
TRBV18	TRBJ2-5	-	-	CASSPASRETQYF	TGTGCCAGCTCACCCGCCTCACGGGAGACCCAGTACTTC
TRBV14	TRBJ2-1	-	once	CASSRDPGIGQFF	TGTGCCAGCAGCCGAGACCCGGGCATTGGGCAGTTCTTC
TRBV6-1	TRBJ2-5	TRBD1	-	CASSEARDRGTVMTQYF	TGTGCCAGCAGTGAAGCAAGGGACAGGGGAACGGTTATGACCCAGTACTTC
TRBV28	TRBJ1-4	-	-	CASSIRQGVGEKLFF	TGTGCCAGCAGCATCAGACAAGGGGTTGGAGAAAAACTGTTTTTT
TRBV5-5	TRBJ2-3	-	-	CASSFDVADTQYF	TGTGCCAGCAGCTTCGATGTGGCAGATACGCAGTATTTT
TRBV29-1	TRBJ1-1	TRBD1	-	CSVGDRGRYTEAFF	TGCAGCGTTGGGGACAGGGGGCGGTACACTGAAGCTTTCTTT
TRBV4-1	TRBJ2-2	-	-	CASSQEYGGPNTGELFF	TGCGCCAGCAGCCAAGAGTACGGAGGTCCGAACACCGGGGAGCTGTTTTTT
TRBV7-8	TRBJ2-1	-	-	CASSLGGPNEQFF	TGTGCCAGCAGCTTAGGGGGGCCAAATGAGCAGTTCTTC
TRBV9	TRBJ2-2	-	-	CASGALRGAGTGELFF	TGTGCCAGCGGAGCCCTCCGGGGGGCTGGCACCGGGGAGCTGTTTTTT
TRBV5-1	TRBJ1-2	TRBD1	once	CASSYDRANNYGYTF	TGCGCCAGCAGCTATGACAGGGCCAATAACTATGGCTACACCTTC
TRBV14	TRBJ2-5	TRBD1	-	CASSLRGQGQETQYF	TGTGCCAGCAGCCTCCGGGGACAGGGCCAAGAGACCCAGTACTTC
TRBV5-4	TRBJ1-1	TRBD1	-	CASSLQGAGAFF	TGTGCCAGCAGCTTACAGGGGGCGGGAGCTTTCTTT
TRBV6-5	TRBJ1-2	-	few	CATTTGGGYGYTF	TGTGCCACTACGACGGGGGGTGGGTATGGCTACACCTTC
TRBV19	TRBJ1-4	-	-	CASSPQGSGEKLFF	TGTGCCAGTAGTCCCCAGGGGAGCGGTGAAAAACTGTTTTTT
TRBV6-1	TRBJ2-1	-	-	CASSEGPGEWDEQFF	TGTGCCAGCAGTGAAGGTCCGGGGGAGTGGGATGAGCAGTTCTTC
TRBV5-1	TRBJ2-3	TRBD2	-	CASSLVRASGTTDTQYF	TGCGCCAGCAGCTTGGTTAGGGCTAGCGGGACAACAGATACGCAGTATTTT
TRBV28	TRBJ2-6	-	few	CASSHLSGGANVLTF	TGTGCCAGCAGTCACCTCTCGGGTGGGGCCAACGTCCTGACTTTC
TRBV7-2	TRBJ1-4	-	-	CASSGHGATNEKLFF	TGTGCCAGCAGCGGACACGGTGCAACTAATGAAAAACTGTTTTTT
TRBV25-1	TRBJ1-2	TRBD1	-	CASSGPRDRGPLSVGYTF	TGTGCCAGCAGTGGACCCCGGGACAGGGGGCCCCTTTCGGTCGGCTACACCTTC
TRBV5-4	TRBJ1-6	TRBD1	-	CASGRQGLVSPLHF	TGTGCCAGCGGGAGACAGGGGTTGGTTTCACCCCTCCACTTT
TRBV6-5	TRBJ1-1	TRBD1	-	CASKLGGPTEAFF	TGTGCCAGCAAACTAGGGGGCCCCACTGAAGCTTTCTTT
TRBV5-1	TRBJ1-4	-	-	CASSYSGSDEKLFF	TGCGCCAGCAGCTACTCAGGGTCTGATGAAAAACTGTTTTTT
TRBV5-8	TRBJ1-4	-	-	CASSPRGADEKLFF	TGTGCCAGCAGCCCAAGGGGGGCGGATGAAAAACTGTTTTTT
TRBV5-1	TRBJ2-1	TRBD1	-	CASSLSGQGRSGEQFF	TGCGCCAGCAGCTTGTCGGGACAGGGGAGGTCAGGTGAGCAGTTCTTC
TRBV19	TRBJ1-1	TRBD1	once	CASSSLGQTNTEAFF	TGTGCCAGTAGTAGCCTGGGACAGACGAACACTGAAGCTTTCTTT
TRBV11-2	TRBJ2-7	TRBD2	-	CASTHSGGPYEQYF	TGTGCCAGCACCCATAGCGGGGGACCCTACGAGCAGTACTTC
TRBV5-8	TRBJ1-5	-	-	CASSLTVWGKNQPQHF	TGTGCCAGCAGCCTAACCGTCTGGGGGAAGAATCAGCCCCAGCATTTT
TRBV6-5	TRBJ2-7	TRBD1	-	CASRTGQGAYEQYF	TGTGCCAGCAGAACGGGACAGGGAGCGTACGAGCAGTACTTC
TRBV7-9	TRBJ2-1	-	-	CASSLAGFNEQFF	TGTGCCAGCAGCTTAGCAGGCTTCAATGAGCAGTTCTTC
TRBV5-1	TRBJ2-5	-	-	CASSYRLQETQYF	TGCGCCAGCAGCTACAGGCTCCAAGAGACCCAGTACTTC
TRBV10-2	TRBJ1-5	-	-	CASSESGRGDNQPQHF	TGCGCCAGCAGTGAGTCTGGCAGGGGTGACAATCAGCCCCAGCATTTT
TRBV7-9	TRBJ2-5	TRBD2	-	CASSLGLAGEETQYF	TGTGCCAGCAGCCTCGGACTAGCGGGGGAAGAGACCCAGTACTTC
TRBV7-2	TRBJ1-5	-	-	CASSLSFNQPQHF	TGTGCCAGCAGCTTAAGCTTTAATCAGCCCCAGCATTTT
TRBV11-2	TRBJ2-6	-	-	CASSLVWSALAGANVLTF	TGTGCCAGCAGCTTAGTATGGTCTGCCCTTGCCGGGGCCAACGTCCTGACTTTC
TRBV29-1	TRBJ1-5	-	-	CSVGRLWTSSNQPQHF	TGCAGCGTTGGCCGACTATGGACCAGCTCAAATCAGCCCCAGCATTTT
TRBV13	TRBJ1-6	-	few	CASSRGDVGDSPLHF	TGTGCCAGCAGCAGAGGGGACGTTGGGGATTCACCCCTCCACTTT
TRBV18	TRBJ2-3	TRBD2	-	CASSPKTSGPMRGADTQYF	TGTGCCAGCTCACCTAAAACTAGCGGACCCATGAGGGGGGCAGATACGCAGTATTTT
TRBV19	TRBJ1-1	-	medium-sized	CASTPTGGLWTEAFF	TGTGCCAGTACCCCAACCGGGGGGCTGTGGACTGAAGCTTTCTTT
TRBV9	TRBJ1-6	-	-	CASSVAGYNSPLHF	TGTGCCAGCAGCGTCGCAGGGTATAATTCACCCCTCCACTTT
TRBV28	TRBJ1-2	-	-	CAILMGYTF	TGTGCCATCTTGATGGGCTACACCTTC
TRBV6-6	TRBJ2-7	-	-	CASSYFRAGSYEQYF	TGTGCCAGCAGTTACTTCCGGGCAGGGAGTTACGAGCAGTACTTC
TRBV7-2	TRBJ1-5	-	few	CASSPPGPQPQHF	TGTGCCAGCAGTCCCCCAGGGCCTCAGCCCCAGCATTTT
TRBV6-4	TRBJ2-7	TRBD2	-	CASSDLLTSGGAWIPDYEQYF	TGTGCCAGCAGTGACTTACTAACTAGCGGGGGCGCCTGGATTCCCGACTACGAGCAGTACTTC
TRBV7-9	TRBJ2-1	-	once	CASNLSPGVRSEQFF	TGTGCCAGCAACTTATCCCCGGGAGTCCGGAGTGAGCAGTTCTTC
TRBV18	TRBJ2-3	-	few	CASSSSLDTQYF	TGTGCCAGCTCTTCCTCGTTGGATACGCAGTATTTT
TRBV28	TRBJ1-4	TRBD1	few	CASSPQGVTNEKLFF	TGTGCCAGCAGCCCACAGGGGGTCACTAATGAAAAACTGTTTTTT
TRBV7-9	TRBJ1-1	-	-	CASSLPGGNTEAFF	TGTGCCAGCAGCTTACCAGGTGGGAACACTGAAGCTTTCTTT